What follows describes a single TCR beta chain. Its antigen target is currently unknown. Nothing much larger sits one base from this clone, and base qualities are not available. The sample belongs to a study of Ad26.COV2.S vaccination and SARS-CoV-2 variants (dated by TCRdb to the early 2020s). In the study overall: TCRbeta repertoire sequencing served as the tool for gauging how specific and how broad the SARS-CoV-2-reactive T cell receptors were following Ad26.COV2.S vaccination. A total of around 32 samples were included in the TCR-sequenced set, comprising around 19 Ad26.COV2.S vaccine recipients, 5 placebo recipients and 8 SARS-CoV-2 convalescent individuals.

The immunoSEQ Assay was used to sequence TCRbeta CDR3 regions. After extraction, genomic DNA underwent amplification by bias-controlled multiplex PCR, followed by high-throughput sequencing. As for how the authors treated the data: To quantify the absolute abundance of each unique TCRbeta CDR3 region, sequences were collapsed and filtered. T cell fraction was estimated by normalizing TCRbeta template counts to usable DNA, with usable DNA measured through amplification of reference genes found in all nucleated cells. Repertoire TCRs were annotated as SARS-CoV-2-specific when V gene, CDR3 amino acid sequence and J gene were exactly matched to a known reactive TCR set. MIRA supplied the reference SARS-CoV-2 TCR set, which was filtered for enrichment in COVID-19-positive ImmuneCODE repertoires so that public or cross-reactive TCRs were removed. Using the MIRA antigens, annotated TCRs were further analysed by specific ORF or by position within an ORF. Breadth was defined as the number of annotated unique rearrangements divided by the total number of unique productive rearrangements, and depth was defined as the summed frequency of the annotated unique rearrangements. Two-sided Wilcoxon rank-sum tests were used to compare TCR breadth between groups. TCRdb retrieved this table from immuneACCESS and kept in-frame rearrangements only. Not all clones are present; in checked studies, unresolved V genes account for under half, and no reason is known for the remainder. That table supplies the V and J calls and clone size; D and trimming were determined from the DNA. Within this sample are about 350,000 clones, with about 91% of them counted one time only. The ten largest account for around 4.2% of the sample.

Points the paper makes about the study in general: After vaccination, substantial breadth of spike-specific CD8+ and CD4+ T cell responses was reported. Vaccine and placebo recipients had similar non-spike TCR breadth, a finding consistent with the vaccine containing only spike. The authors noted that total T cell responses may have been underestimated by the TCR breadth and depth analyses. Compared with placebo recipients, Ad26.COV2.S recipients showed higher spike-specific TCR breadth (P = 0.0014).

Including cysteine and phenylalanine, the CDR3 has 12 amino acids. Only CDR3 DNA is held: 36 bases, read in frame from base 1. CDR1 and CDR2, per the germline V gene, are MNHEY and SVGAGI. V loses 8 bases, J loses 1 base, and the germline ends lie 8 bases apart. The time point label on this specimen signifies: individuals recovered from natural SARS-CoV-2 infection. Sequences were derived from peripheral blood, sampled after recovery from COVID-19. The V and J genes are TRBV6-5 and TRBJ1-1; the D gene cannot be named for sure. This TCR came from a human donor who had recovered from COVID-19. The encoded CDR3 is CASGRSNTEAFF. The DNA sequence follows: TGTGCCAGCGGCCGGTCGAACACTGAAGCTTTCTTT.